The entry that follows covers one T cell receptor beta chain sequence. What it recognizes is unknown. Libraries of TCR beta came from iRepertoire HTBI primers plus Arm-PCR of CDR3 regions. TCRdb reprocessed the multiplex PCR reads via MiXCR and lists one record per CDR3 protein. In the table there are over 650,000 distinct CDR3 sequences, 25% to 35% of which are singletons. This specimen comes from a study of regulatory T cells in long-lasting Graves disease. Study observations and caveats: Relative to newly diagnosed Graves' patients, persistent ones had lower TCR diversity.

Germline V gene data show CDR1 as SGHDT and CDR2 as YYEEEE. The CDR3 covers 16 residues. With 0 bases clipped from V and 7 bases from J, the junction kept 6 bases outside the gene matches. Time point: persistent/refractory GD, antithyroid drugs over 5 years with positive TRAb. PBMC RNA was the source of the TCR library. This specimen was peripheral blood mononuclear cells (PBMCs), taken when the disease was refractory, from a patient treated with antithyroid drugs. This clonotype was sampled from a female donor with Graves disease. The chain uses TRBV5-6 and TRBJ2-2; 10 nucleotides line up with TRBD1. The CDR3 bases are TGTGCCAGCAGCTTGGCCACGACAGGGGGCCACGGGGAGCTGTTTTTT. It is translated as CASSLATTGGHGELFF. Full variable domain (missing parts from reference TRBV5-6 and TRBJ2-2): DAGVTQSPTHLIKTRGQQVTLRCSPKSGHDTVSWYQQALGQGPQFIFQYYEEEERQRGNFPDRFSGHQFPNYSSELNVNALLLGDSALYLCASSLATTGGHGELFFGEGSRLTVL.